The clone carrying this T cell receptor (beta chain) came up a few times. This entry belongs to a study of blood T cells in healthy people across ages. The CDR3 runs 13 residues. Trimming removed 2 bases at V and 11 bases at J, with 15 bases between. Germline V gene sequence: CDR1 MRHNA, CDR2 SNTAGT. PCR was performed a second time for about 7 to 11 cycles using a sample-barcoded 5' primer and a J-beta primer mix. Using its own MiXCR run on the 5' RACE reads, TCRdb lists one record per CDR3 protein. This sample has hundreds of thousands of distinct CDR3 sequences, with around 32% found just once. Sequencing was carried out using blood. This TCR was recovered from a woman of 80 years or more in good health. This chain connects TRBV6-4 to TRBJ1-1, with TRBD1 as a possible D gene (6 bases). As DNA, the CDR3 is TGTGCCAGCAGTGACAAGGGGGGAGGTCTCGCTTTCTTT. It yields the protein CASSDKGGGLAFF.